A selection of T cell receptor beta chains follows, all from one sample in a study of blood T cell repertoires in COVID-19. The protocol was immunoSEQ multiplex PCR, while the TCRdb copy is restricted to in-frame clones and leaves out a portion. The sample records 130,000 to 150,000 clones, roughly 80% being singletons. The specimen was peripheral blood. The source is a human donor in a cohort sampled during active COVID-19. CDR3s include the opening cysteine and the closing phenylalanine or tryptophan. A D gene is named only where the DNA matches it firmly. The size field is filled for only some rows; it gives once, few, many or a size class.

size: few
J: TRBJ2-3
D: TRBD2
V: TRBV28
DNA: TGTGCCAGCAGTTTTTCTAGCGGGGGATTAGATACGCAGTATTTT
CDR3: CASSFSSGGLDTQYF

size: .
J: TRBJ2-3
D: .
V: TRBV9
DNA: TGTGCCAGCAGCGTAGATGGGGCTCGAGATACGCAGTATTTT
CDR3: CASSVDGARDTQYF

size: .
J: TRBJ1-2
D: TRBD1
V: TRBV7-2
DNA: TGTGCCAGCAGCTTGACAGGGGGCAACTATGGCTACACCTTC
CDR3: CASSLTGGNYGYTF

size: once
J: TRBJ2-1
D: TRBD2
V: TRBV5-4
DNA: TGTGCCAGTACTAGCGGGGGATACAATGAGCAGTTCTTC
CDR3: CASTSGGYNEQFF

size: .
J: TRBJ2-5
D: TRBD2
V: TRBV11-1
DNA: TGTGCCAGCAGCTCTCGGACTAGCGGGGGTCTCGAGACCCAGTACTTC
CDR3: CASSSRTSGGLETQYF

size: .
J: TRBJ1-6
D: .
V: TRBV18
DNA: TGTGCCAGCTCACCAGACAGGAGCGGTTCACCCCTCCACTTT
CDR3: CASSPDRSGSPLHF

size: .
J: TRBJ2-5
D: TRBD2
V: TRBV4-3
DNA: TGCGCCAGCAGCCCCGGAACGGGACTAGCGGGGGGCCGGTATGAGACCCAGTACTTC
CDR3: CASSPGTGLAGGRYETQYF

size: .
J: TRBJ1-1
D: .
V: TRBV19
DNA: TGTGCCAGTACCCAAGGTGGCGGCAACACTGAAGCTTTCTTT
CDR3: CASTQGGGNTEAFF

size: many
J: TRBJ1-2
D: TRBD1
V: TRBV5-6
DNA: TGTGCCAGCAGCTTGGTAGGGGGCGGAGGCTACACCTTC
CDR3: CASSLVGGGGYTF

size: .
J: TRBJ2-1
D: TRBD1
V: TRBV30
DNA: TGTGCCTGGAGCGGTGACAGGGGGTACCATGAGCAGTTCTTC
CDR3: CAWSGDRGYHEQFF

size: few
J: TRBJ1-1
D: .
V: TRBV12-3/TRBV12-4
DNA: TGTGCCAGCAGCTTTCGACAGAACACTGAAGCTTTCTTT
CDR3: CASSFRQNTEAFF

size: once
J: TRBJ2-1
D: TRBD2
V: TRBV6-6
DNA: TGTGCCAGCAGTGACCCAGCGGGGAGAAGAAATGAGCAGTTCTTC
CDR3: CASSDPAGRRNEQFF

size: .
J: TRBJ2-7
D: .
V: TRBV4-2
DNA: TGTGCCAGCAGCCCCGTGGGGAGGAGCTACGAGCAGTACTTC
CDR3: CASSPVGRSYEQYF

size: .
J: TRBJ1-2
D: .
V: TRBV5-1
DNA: TGCGCCAGCAGCTTGAGTCCCGGGGGAAACTATGGCTACACCTTC
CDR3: CASSLSPGGNYGYTF

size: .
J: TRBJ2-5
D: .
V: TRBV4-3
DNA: TGCGCCAGCAGCCAAGATCAAGCTGCGGGGGAGACCCAGTACTTC
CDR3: CASSQDQAAGETQYF

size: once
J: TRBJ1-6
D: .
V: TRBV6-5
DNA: TGTGCCAGCGGGACAATTTTAAATTCACCCCTCCACTTT
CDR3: CASGTILNSPLHF

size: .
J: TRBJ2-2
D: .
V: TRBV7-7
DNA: TGTGCTAGCAGCTTAAATCCAGATCGCACCGGGGAGCTGTTTTTT
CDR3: CASSLNPDRTGELFF

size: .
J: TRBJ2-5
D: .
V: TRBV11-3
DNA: TGTGCCAGCAGCTCAGACTCCCACCAAGAGACCCAGTACTTC
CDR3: CASSSDSHQETQYF

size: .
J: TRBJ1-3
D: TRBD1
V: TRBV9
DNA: TGTGCCAGCAGCGAGGAAGGGGGCGGCACCATATATTTT
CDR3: CASSEEGGGTIYF

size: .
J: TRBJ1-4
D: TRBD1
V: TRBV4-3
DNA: TGCGCCAGCAGCCAGGACGTTCTAGGGGGCACTAATGAAAAACTGTTTTTT
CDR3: CASSQDVLGGTNEKLFF

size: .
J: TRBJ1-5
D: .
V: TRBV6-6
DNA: TGTGCCAGCAGGGAGCAGATACAACAGCCCCAGCATTTT
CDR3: CASREQIQQPQHF

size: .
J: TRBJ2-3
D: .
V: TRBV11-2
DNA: TGTGCCAGCAGCTTAGAAAATGGAGGGGGCAGTTCATCAGATACGCAGTATTTT
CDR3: CASSLENGGGSSSDTQYF

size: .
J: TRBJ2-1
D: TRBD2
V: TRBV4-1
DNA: TGCGCCAGCAGCCAAGGACTAGCGGATTATTACAATGAGCAGTTCTTC
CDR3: CASSQGLADYYNEQFF

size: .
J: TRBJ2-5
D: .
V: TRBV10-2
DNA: TGCGCCAGCAGTGCGCAGCGAATGGAGACCCAGTACTTC
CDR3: CASSAQRMETQYF

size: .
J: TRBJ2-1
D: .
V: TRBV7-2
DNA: TGTGCCAGCAGCTTATCGCAGGGGCGAAATGAGCAGTTCTTC
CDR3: CASSLSQGRNEQFF

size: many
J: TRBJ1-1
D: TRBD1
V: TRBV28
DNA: TGTGCCAGTCGAGACAGGGTGGACACTGAAGCTTTCTTT
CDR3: CASRDRVDTEAFF

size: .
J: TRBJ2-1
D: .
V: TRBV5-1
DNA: TGCGCCAGCAGCTTGAATCTGAATGAGCAGTTCTTC
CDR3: CASSLNLNEQFF

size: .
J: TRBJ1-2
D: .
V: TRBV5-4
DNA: TGTGCCAGCAGCTCCACAGGGACCTATGATGGCTACACCTTC
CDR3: CASSSTGTYDGYTF

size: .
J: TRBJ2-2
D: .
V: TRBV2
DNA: TGTGCCAGCAGGCCCGGGGGTCGAAACACCGGGGAGCTGTTTTTT
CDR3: CASRPGGRNTGELFF

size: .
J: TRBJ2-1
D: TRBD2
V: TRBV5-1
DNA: TGCGCCAGCAGCTTGGTAACGCGGGGGGTACAATACAATGAGCAGTTCTTC
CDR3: CASSLVTRGVQYNEQFF

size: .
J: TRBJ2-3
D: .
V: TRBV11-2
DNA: TGTGCCAGCACCCCTTCGAACCGGGCGCAGTATTTT
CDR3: CASTPSNRAQYF

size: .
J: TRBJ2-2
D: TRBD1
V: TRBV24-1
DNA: TGTGCCACCAGTGATCCACGGACAGGGAACACCGGGGAGCTGTTTTTT
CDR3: CATSDPRTGNTGELFF

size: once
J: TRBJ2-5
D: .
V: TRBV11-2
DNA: TGTGCCAGCAGCAAGACGGGGTCCTCCCAAGAGACCCAGTACTTC
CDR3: CASSKTGSSQETQYF

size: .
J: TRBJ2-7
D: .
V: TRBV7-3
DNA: TGTGCCAGCAGCGAGGGTCCACGATACTACGAGCAGTACTTC
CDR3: CASSEGPRYYEQYF

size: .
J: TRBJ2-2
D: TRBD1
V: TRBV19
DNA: TGTGCCAGTAGTATGAAGGACAGGACTGACACCGGGGAGCTGTTTTTT
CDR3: CASSMKDRTDTGELFF

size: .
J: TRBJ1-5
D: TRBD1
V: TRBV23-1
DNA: TGCGCCAGCAGTCAATCCGACTCCAGGACAGGGGGGTATCAGCCCCAGCATTTT
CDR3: CASSQSDSRTGGYQPQHF

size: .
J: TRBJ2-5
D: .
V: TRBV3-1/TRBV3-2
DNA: TGTGCCAGCAGCCCAGCGAGGCAGCTCCAAGAGACCCAGTACTTC
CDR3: CASSPARQLQETQYF

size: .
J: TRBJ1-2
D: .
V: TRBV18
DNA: TGTGCCAGCTCACCAGACAGTTCCTATGGCTACACCTTC
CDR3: CASSPDSSYGYTF

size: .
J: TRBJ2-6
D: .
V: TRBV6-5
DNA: TGTGCCAGCGGGGAGGTCTCTGGGGCCAACGTCCTGACTTTC
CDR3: CASGEVSGANVLTF

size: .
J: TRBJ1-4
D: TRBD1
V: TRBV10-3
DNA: TGTGCCATCCCCCGGACAGGGTCAGGCGAAAAACTGTTTTTT
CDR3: CAIPRTGSGEKLFF

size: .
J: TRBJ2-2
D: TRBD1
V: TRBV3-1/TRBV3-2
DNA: TGTGCCAGCAGCCAAGATCCGCAGGGGGTCACCGGGGAGCTGTTTTTT
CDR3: CASSQDPQGVTGELFF

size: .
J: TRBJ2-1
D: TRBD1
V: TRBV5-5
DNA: TGTGCCAGCAGCTTGGATCCAGGGGGAACGGGCAATGAGCAGTTCTTC
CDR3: CASSLDPGGTGNEQFF

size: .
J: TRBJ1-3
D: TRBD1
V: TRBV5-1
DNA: TGCGCCAGCAGCTTTTGGGGGCAGGGGGCCTCTTCTGGAAACACCATATATTTT
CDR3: CASSFWGQGASSGNTIYF

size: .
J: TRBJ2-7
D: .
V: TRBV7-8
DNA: TGTGCCAGCAGCTCCGGGACATTGAACTACGAGCAGTACTTC
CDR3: CASSSGTLNYEQYF

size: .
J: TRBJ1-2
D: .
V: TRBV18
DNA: TGTGCCAGCGCCGAACAGGGCGACTATGGCTACACCTTC
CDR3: CASAEQGDYGYTF

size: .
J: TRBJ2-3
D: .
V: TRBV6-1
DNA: TGTGCCAGCAGTGAAGCGGCGGGTCTCGGCCCCACAGATACGCAGTATTTT
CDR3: CASSEAAGLGPTDTQYF